This T cell receptor (beta chain) comes out of a study of blood T cell repertoires in COVID-19. For the study at large: Whether acute or convalescent, the COVID-19 samples came from the United States, Italy and Spain. T cells, B-cell-depleted T cells, or PBMCs supplied cDNA or gDNA.

Original methodology: Quantification of nucleated cells was approximated via reference gene primer amplification. The data were produced by immunoSEQ multiplex PCR, yet TCRdb's version contains in-frame clones alone and is incomplete. That table supplies the V and J calls and clone size; D and trimming were determined from the DNA. This sample has around 65,000 clones, with 60% to 85% found just once. The length of the CDR3 is 19 residues. Germline V gene sequence: CDR1 LGHNA, CDR2 YNFKEQ. Trimming removed 0 bases from V and 1 base from J; junction bases left unmatched: 11. The clonotype was recovered from a man aged 55 to 69 with acute or convalescent COVID-19. The chain recombines TRBV4-2 with TRBJ1-5, with TRBD1 matching 8 bases. Sample: peripheral blood. In DNA, the CDR3 is TGTGCCAGCAGCCAAGACCCCGTAGGACAGGGCTTGAGCAATCAGCCCCAGCATTTT. Protein product: CASSQDPVGQGLSNQPQHF.